The 30 T cell receptor beta chains reported below all come from one sample, sequenced in a study of PD-L1 blockade in urothelial cancer. The protocol was immunoSEQ multiplex PCR, while the TCRdb copy is restricted to in-frame clones and leaves out a portion. The sample lists 25,000 to 35,000 clones, 80% to 90% occurring once. Specimen: PBMCs, collected around atezolizumab (anti-PD-L1) treatment. The origin of the receptors is a man aged 50 to 59 with urothelial cancer.

This rearrangement joins TRBV27 to TRBJ2-7; TRBD1 aligns across 12 bases. V gave up 5 bases and J gave up 4 bases; unmatched junction bases: 6. The CDR3 covers 15 residues. The germline gives CDR1 MNHEY, CDR2 SMNVEV (reference sequence). This chain's CDR3 is CASSPGTGGGYEQYF. For the CDR3, the DNA is TGTGCCAGCAGTCCAGGGACAGGGGGCGGGTACGAGCAGTACTTC.

The chain links TRBV7-2 to TRBJ2-5; D is ambiguous. V lost 4 bases and J 5 bases, leaving 5 bases between the germline ends. This CDR3 has 11 residues. Germline values: CDR1 SGHTA, CDR2 FQGNSA. The CDR3, as DNA: TGTGCCAGCAGCTCCAGGGAGACCCAGTACTTC. It codes for CASSSRETQYF.

CDR3 in amino acids: CASRRGTGETYQPQHF. In nucleotides, the CDR3 is TGTGCCAGCAGGAGGGGGACAGGGGAAACTTATCAGCCCCAGCATTTT. This chain uses TRBV2 with TRBJ1-5, with TRBD1 matching 10 bases. V shed 6 bases, J shed 5 bases, and the junction held 10 bases outside the gene matches. The CDR3 extends over 16 amino acids. In germline, CDR1 is SNHLY, CDR2 FYNNEI.

CDR3 sequence (DNA): TGTGCCAGCTCACCCCTACCGAACTCCAACTACGAGCAGTACTTC. Its translation: CASSPLPNSNYEQYF. The rearrangement uses TRBV18 and TRBJ2-7; D remains unclear. The V gene's germline CDR1 is KGHSH and CDR2 LQKENI. The CDR3 sequence is 15 residues long. The V end lost 3 bases, the J end lost 3 bases, and 15 bases lay between the germline ends.

The chain uses TRBV2 and TRBJ1-6, with 7 bases fitting TRBD1. Germline loops: CDR1 SNHLY, CDR2 FYNNEI. V was pared by 8 bases and J by 10 bases, with 14 bases of the junction left unmatched. This CDR3 spans 15 amino acids. The CDR3 protein is CASRPPRQGGSPLHF. CDR3 DNA: TGTGCCAGCCGGCCCCCTCGACAGGGTGGGTCACCCCTCCACTTT.

V gene TRBV19 combines with J gene TRBJ1-5, with 8 nucleotides matching TRBD1. The CDR3 is 16 residues long. CDR1 is LNHDA and CDR2 is SQIVND in the germline V gene (reference sequence). V shed 7 bases, J shed 1 base, and the junction held 9 bases outside the gene matches. The CDR3 bases are TGTGCCAGTAACTTCGGAGCAGGGGGCAGCAATCAGCCCCAGCATTTT. It specifies CASNFGAGGSNQPQHF.

The chain carries TRBV9 and TRBJ1-6, with D possibly being TRBD1 (5 bases). This CDR3 has 14 amino acids. V was clipped by 2 bases and J by 8 bases, with 11 bases between them. The V gene's germline CDR1 is SGDLS and CDR2 YYNGEE. The CDR3 nucleotides read TGTGCCAGCAGCGTGCAGGGTAGGGATTCACCCCTCCACTTT. It codes for CASSVQGRDSPLHF.

V gene TRBV15 combines with J gene TRBJ2-1, with TRBD2 as a possible D gene (6 bases). This CDR3 is built from 12 residues. The germline V gene encodes CDR1 LNHNV and CDR2 YYDKDF (reference sequence). The V end was cut by 9 bases, the J end by 6 bases, with 12 bases between. The CDR3 protein is CATGGTFNEQFF. CDR3 sequence (DNA): TGTGCCACGGGCGGGACGTTCAATGAGCAGTTCTTC.

This clone has only a few counts. This chain joins TRBV5-1 and TRBJ2-2, with TRBD1 matching over 10 bases. Germline assignment: CDR1 SGHRS and CDR2 YFSETQ. V trimming: 10 bases; J trimming: 3 bases; junction bases outside the gene matches: 6. This CDR3 has 14 residues. The CDR3: CACSGTGDTGELFF. Here the CDR3 DNA reads TGCGCCTGTTCCGGGACAGGGGACACCGGGGAGCTGTTTTTT. The full variable domain, with the rest looked up from reference TRBV5-1 and TRBJ2-2, is KAGVTQTPRYLIKTRGQQVTLSCSPISGHRSVSWYQQTPGQGLQFLFEYFSETQRNKGNFPGRFSGRQFSNSRSEMNVSTLELGDSALYLCACSGTGDTGELFFGEGSRLTVL.

The chain is built from TRBV7-8 and TRBJ2-5, with TRBD1 matching 8 bases. J gave up 4 bases and V 5 bases, and 9 bases lay outside the gene matches. CDR3 length: 15 amino acids. Germline CDR1 SGHVS, CDR2 FQNEAQ. The CDR3 DNA reads as TGTGCCAGCAGCCCCAGGACAGGGATTCGAGAGACCCAGTACTTC. Residues: CASSPRTGIRETQYF.

The chain joins TRBV27 to TRBJ2-7; 8 positions match TRBD1. CDR1 is MNHEY, CDR2 SMNVEV, per germline (reference sequence). The CDR3 runs 15 residues. The V gene end was trimmed by 4 bases and the J gene end by 4 bases; junction bases not matched to a gene: 9. CDR3 amino acids: CASSSRGTGPYEQYF. CDR3 sequence (DNA): TGTGCCAGCAGTTCCCGGGGGACAGGACCGTACGAGCAGTACTTC.

This clone was observed a handful of times. The chain joins TRBV15 to TRBJ2-1; 7 bases map to TRBD2. Germline V gene data show CDR1 as LNHNV and CDR2 as YYDKDF (reference sequence). Trimming took 3 bases from V and 8 from J; bases not matched to a gene: 7. This CDR3 has 14 residues. The CDR3 DNA is TGTGCCACCAGCAGGGGGGGGAGATACGATGAGCAGTTCTTC. It is translated as CATSRGGRYDEQFF.

J is TRBJ2-1 and V is TRBV6-6; a weak D match, TRBD2 (6 bases). The CDR3 covers 16 residues. Germline V gene sequence: CDR1 MNHNY, CDR2 SVGAGI (reference sequence). V gave up 0 bases and J gave up 2 bases, with 11 bases separating them. DNA of the CDR3: TGTGCCAGCAGTTACTCTGGGGGGAGCACCTACAATGAGCAGTTCTTC. Protein product: CASSYSGGSTYNEQFF.

This rearrangement joins TRBV18 to TRBJ2-5, with 11 bases aligning to TRBD2. Germline V gene sequence: CDR1 KGHSH, CDR2 LQKENI. Losses at the gene ends were 0 bases for V and 5 bases for J; bases not matched to a gene: 14. This CDR3 region has 19 residues. The CDR3 nucleotides read TGTGCCAGCTCACCACCAGGGATGATGACTAGCGGGATTTCGGAGACCCAGTACTTC. Protein product: CASSPPGMMTSGISETQYF.

The chain combines TRBV9 with TRBJ2-1, with TRBD2 identical over 12 bases. This CDR3 has 18 residues. Germline CDR1 reads SGDLS; CDR2 reads YYNGEE. The V and J ends lost 4 bases and 5 bases, in that order; junction bases with no gene match: 13. CDR3 in DNA: TGTGCCAGCAGCTCCCGGACACCCACTAGCGGGAGGAACAATGAGCAGTTCTTC. This encodes CASSSRTPTSGRNNEQFF.

For the CDR3, the DNA is TGTGCCAGCAGCTACCAGTACCAAGAGACCCAGTACTTC. Residues: CASSYQYQETQYF. J is TRBJ2-5 and V is TRBV7-2; D ambiguous. The CDR3 runs 13 residues. The V gene's germline CDR1 is SGHTA and CDR2 FQGNSA. V dropped 4 bases and J dropped 0 bases, with 6 bases sitting between them.

The genes are TRBV6-5 and TRBJ1-3; 9 bases are shared with TRBD1. The length of the CDR3 is 14 residues. Germline CDR1 MNHEY, CDR2 SVGAGI. Trimming removed 7 bases from V and 5 bases from J; junction bases left unmatched: 6. CDR3 coding DNA: TGTGCCAGCATTCCGGGACAGGGTAGAAACACCATATATTTT. It specifies CASIPGQGRNTIYF.

V usage is TRBV7-3 and J usage is TRBJ2-3, with 7 bases lining up with TRBD1. Germline assignment: CDR1 SGHTA and CDR2 FQGTGA. The length of the CDR3 is 15 residues. V shed 5 bases and J 0 bases; nucleotides not matched to a gene: 5. The CDR3 is CASSRQGTSTDTQYF. The CDR3 DNA reads as TGTGCCAGCAGCCGACAGGGTACTAGCACAGATACGCAGTATTTT.

The chain recombines TRBV19 with TRBJ2-4, with 11 bases aligning to TRBD2. Trimming at V came to 1 base and at J to 0 bases, leaving 8 bases not matched to a gene. Per the germline V gene, CDR1 is LNHDA and CDR2 is SQIVND (reference sequence). The CDR3 sequence is 19 residues long. CDR3 amino acids: CASSIGLAGLILAKNIQYF. CDR3 nucleotides: TGTGCCAGTAGTATAGGACTAGCGGGACTGATCCTAGCCAAAAACATTCAGTACTTC.

This clone was seen once. The chain carries TRBV5-1 and TRBJ1-1; unclear D gene. This CDR3 has 12 amino acids. The germline V gene encodes CDR1 SGHRS and CDR2 YFSETQ. V gave up 0 bases and J gave up 3 bases, with 3 bases separating them. CDR3 sequence reads: CASSLADTEAFF. CDR3 DNA sequence: TGCGCCAGCAGCTTGGCGGACACTGAAGCTTTCTTT. The full variable domain, in which reference TRBV5-1 and TRBJ1-1 provide the parts outside the CDR3, is KAGVTQTPRYLIKTRGQQVTLSCSPISGHRSVSWYQQTPGQGLQFLFEYFSETQRNKGNFPGRFSGRQFSNSRSEMNVSTLELGDSALYLCASSLADTEAFFGQGTRLTVV.

The V and J genes are TRBV19 and TRBJ2-5; D unresolved. The CDR3 length is 15 residues. Germline V lookup: CDR1 LNHDA, CDR2 SQIVND (reference sequence). V was cut by 1 base and J by 2 bases, with 11 bases left in between. The CDR3 bases are TGTGCCAGTAGTATAGTGGCAACAGCTCAAGAGACCCAGTACTTC. Its protein is CASSIVATAQETQYF. The whole variable domain, filled in from reference TRBV19 and TRBJ2-5, reads DGGITQSPKYLFRKEGQNVTLSCEQNLNHDAMYWYRQDPGQGLRLIYYSQIVNDFQKGDIAEGYSVSREKKESFPLTVTSAQKNPTAFYLCASSIVATAQETQYFGPGTRLLVL.

This clone was seen a single time. The V call is TRBV10-1, the J call TRBJ2-7, with D possibly matching TRBD2 (5 bases). Trimming took 0 bases from V and 6 from J, leaving 9 bases between them. Germline V gene data show CDR1 as WNHNN and CDR2 as SYGVQD (reference sequence). The CDR3 extends over 13 amino acids. The CDR3 DNA sequence: TGCGCCAGCAGTGAGTCGGCGAGCGGCGAGCAGTACTTC. It specifies CASSESASGEQYF.

The chain couples TRBV4-3 to TRBJ2-1, with 9 positions matching TRBD1. There are 18 residues in the CDR3. Losses at the gene ends were 1 base for V and 4 bases for J; bases not matched to a gene: 11. From germline, CDR1 is LGHNA and CDR2 YSLEER. DNA of the CDR3: TGCGCCAGCAGCCAAGGCGATATACAGGGGGCTGGATACAATGAGCAGTTCTTC. Residues: CASSQGDIQGAGYNEQFF.

The chain is built from TRBV19 and TRBJ2-3, with TRBD2 matching 9 bases. This CDR3 is built from 14 residues. The ends lost 1 base at V and 5 bases at J; junction bases unmatched: 1. CDR1 is LNHDA and CDR2 is SQIVND in the germline V gene (reference sequence). CDR3: CASSIGTSVDTQYF. As DNA, the CDR3 is TGTGCCAGTAGTATAGGGACTAGCGTAGATACGCAGTATTTT.

The genes are TRBV4-1 and TRBJ2-1; the D is unclear. This CDR3 has 13 residues. Germline V gene data show CDR1 as MGHRA and CDR2 as YSYEKL. V was trimmed by 1 base and J by 9 bases, leaving 10 bases between them. The CDR3 reads CASSQASGFEQFF. The CDR3 DNA reads TGCGCCAGCAGCCAAGCTAGTGGGTTTGAGCAGTTCTTC.

The table lists this clone with a few counts. Germline and junction disagree at one end, which may indicate a read error. The V and J genes are TRBV30 and TRBJ1-2; 8 bases map to TRBD1. This CDR3 contains 10 residues. Looked up from germline, CDR1 is GTSNPN and CDR2 is SVGIG (reference sequence). CDR3 sequence: CAWTLGQGAF. For the CDR3, the DNA is TGTGCCTGGACCCTCGGACAGGGCGCCTTC.

Regarding this clone: One junction end disagrees with the germline gene, perhaps due to a read error. The rearrangement uses TRBV6-1 and TRBJ2-7; 8 positions agree with TRBD2. Germline CDR1 and CDR2: MNHNS and SASEGT. This CDR3 spans 14 amino acids. CDR3 region: CASSELVLAETISF. CDR3 nucleotide sequence: TGTGCCAGCAGTGAATTAGTACTAGCGGAGACCATTTCTTTC.

CDR3 loop: CSASTTNRGPGYTF. CDR3 nucleotide sequence: TGCAGCGCCTCGACAACCAACAGGGGGCCTGGCTACACCTTC. The chain carries TRBV29-1 and TRBJ1-2; 9 nucleotides line up with TRBD1. Germline assignment: CDR1 SQVTM and CDR2 ANQGSEA. The J segment lost 7 bases and the V segment lost 7 bases, leaving 13 bases of the junction unmatched. The CDR3 sequence is 14 residues long.

The V and J genes are TRBV2 and TRBJ1-2; TRBD1 agrees at 11 bases. Germline CDR1 and CDR2: SNHLY and FYNNEI. The CDR3 is made up of 14 amino acids. V trimming: 8 bases; J trimming: 7 bases; junction bases outside the gene matches: 9. CDR3: CASSRTGGAGGYTF. The CDR3 coding sequence is TGTGCCAGCTCTCGGACAGGGGGCGCGGGTGGCTACACCTTC. Complete variable domain (other parts from reference TRBV2 and TRBJ1-2): EPEVTQTPSHQVTQMGQEVILRCVPISNHLYFYWYRQILGQKVEFLVSFYNNEISEKSEIFDDQFSVERPDGSNFTLKIRSTKLEDSAMYFCASSRTGGAGGYTFGSGTRLTVV.

The chain is built from TRBV11-1 and TRBJ2-6; 8 bases are a match to TRBD1. V shed 3 bases, J shed 4 bases, and the junction held 11 bases outside the gene matches. Germline CDR1 and CDR2: SGHAT and FQDESV (reference sequence). CDR3 length: 18 residues. The CDR3 reads CASSLYGQGVGGANVLTF. Written as DNA, the CDR3 is TGTGCCAGCAGCTTGTATGGACAGGGAGTTGGGGGGGCCAACGTCCTGACTTTC.